The TCR beta chain under discussion was sequenced for a study of blood T cell repertoires in COVID-19. The CDR3 is 13 amino acids. Germline CDR1 reads LNHNV; CDR2 reads YYDKDF (reference sequence). The V end was cut by 0 bases, the J end by 3 bases, with 6 bases between. Original data processing: Estimation of nucleated cell counts was performed using reference gene primer amplification. This table comes from immunoSEQ multiplex PCR, and its TCRdb copy is limited to in-frame clones, with some not included. For V, J and clone size, that table is used; D and trimming come from the DNA. Of roughly 250,000 clones detected, around 87% appear once; the ten largest clones hold around 6%. As regards this clone: The sample has other DNA sequences that encode this CDR3 too.

Source material: PBMCs or T cells enriched from blood (not recorded which). This clonotype originated in a woman aged 25-40 years with acute COVID-19. The chain recombines TRBV15 with TRBJ2-7, with D perhaps matching TRBD1 (6 bases). The CDR3 DNA reads as TGTGCCACCAGCAGAGACAGGGGCTACGAGCAGTACTTC. It translates to CATSRDRGYEQYF.